This T cell receptor beta chain originates from a study of blood T cells in healthy people across ages (dated by TCRdb to between 2015 and 2016). With respect to the entire study: In model experiments, template switching captured roughly one uniquely barcoded TCR beta cDNA molecule for every two T cells. Age-related changes in TCR beta repertoire diversity were measured in the study by deep sequencing normalized with unique cDNA molecular identifiers. The donors were divided into four age groups: young (average around 17 years), middle-aged (approximately 41), aged (about 60) and long-lived (82). Two additional independent replicas of 1 million unique cDNA reads from the same blood draw were analyzed for two donors (one aged 18 to 29 and one aged 80 or older). What the authors observed across the whole study: Donor CMV infection status was unknown, potentially confounding age-related changes in expanded clonotypes. Observed TCR beta diversity per million T cells fell roughly linearly with age, and a significant reduction was already apparent by age around 40. The percentage of naive T cells measured by flow cytometry correlated strongly with observed TCR beta diversity. Compared with the aged group, the long-lived group had more naive CD4+ T cells, fewer expanded clones and increased TCR diversity, a pattern suggesting age selection. Estimates of total diversity based on one million sequenced T cells were regarded as lower bounds and as underestimates. Conclusive comparison of naive and antigen-experienced compartments was prevented by the profiling of bulk unsorted PBMCs.

In regard to this clonotype: There is no known antigen for this receptor. Base quality data are lacking; no much larger clone is found one base away.

Systemically healthy Caucasian individuals from Russia, 39 in total and aged roughly 6 to 95 years, were included as donors. Each donor gave about 9.8 milliliters of peripheral blood, drawn into EDTA-treated Vacutainer tubes. PBMCs were isolated by Ficoll-Paque density-gradient centrifugation, with at least 6 million obtained per sample. Total RNA, at least 6 micrograms per sample, was extracted from PBMCs with Trizol reagent. For every donor, an aliquot of PBMCs went through flow cytometry to measure the percentages of naive CD45RAhigh/CD27high T cells. Libraries were prepared through 5' RACE. The run used an Illumina HiSeq 2500. The second PCR ran for roughly 7 to 12 cycles and used a J-beta primer mix along with a sample-barcoded 5' primer. A template-switch 5' adaptor carrying 12 random nucleotides introduced a unique molecular identifier onto each TCR beta cDNA molecule. Each sample yielded at least 3 million CDR3-containing paired-end reads. First-strand cDNA synthesis was performed from all RNA using the Mint cDNA synthesis kit, with priming by a TRBC-specific oligonucleotide. Following uracil-DNA glycosylase treatment, all cDNA underwent a first 18-cycle PCR with the universal primers M1SS and BC2_uni_R. Processing in the source paper ran as follows. Each sample was normalized by randomly selecting 1 million high-quality reads, each carrying a distinct molecular identifier. Instead of being binned into consensus sequences, reads that shared molecular identifiers were thrown out. CDR3 identification, clonotype clustering and error correction used MiTCR with a Q25 quality threshold and the strictest error-elimination algorithm. Lower-bound total TCR beta diversity was estimated with a nonparametric unseen species model using Euler transformation. Through fastp at Q25 and MiXCR, TCRdb rebuilt clones from the public reads, retaining in-frame beta chains. Under each unique CDR3 protein, matching rows form one entry showing the most common genes and DNA. The V and J calls and clone size are TCRdb's, not the authors'. The sample data list around 520,000 distinct CDR3 sequences, and over 25% of these were observed just once. The biggest ten clones account for under 4.5% of the sample.

This same sample was also taken into another study, of T cells of mothers and their children. According to the second study: Nine systemically healthy Caucasian individuals, comprising three mothers and their six children, were included as donors. cDNA synthesis consumed the entire amount of extracted RNA, loaded at around 1.4 ug RNA in each 15 ul reaction. In the second PCR, the M1S primer introduced both the sample barcodes and 2-4 random nucleotides. Over 9 million TCR beta CDR3 reads were obtained for each mother, and 2.7 million or so reads were obtained for each child. TCR recombination output is similarly shaped by thymic selection in related and unrelated pairs, with a minor effect exerted by inherited differences. Normalized repertoire overlap was always slightly but never significantly higher in related than unrelated mother-child pairs. No persistent microchimeric T cell clones were detected, at a sensitivity of 90 to 100 clones per million clonotypes. In the study, deep NGS was used to compare the TCR beta repertoires of mothers and children, and features distinguishing related mother-child pairs from unrelated individuals were sought. The mean age was around 40 +/- 4 years for the mothers and approximately 11 +/- 4 years for the children. After adapter ligation was performed with NEBNext reagents, the libraries were sequenced on an Illumina HiSeq 2000 with 100+100 nt paired-end reads. To prevent cross-contamination, the mother and child libraries were prepared one month apart and sequenced in separate runs. For each donor, between about 500,000 and 2,100,000 distinct TCR beta clonotypes were identified. Naive TCR beta clonotypes were estimated from low-frequency clonotypes matched to each donor's FACS-determined naive share, without sorting.

This clonotype was sampled from a boy under 10 years old in good health. The specimen sequenced was blood.

The CDR3 in this case is CASRRASGGIEQFF. The DNA is TGTGCCAGCCGGCGGGCTAGCGGGGGGATTGAGCAGTTCTTC. The chain employs TRBV12-3 or TRBV12-4 and TRBJ2-1, and 11 bases in between align with TRBD2. The CDR3 starts with the cysteine, ends with the phenylalanine, and has 14 residues. Solely the CDR3 DNA is kept, with 42 bases framed from the first base. Here V drops 8 bases and J drops 9 bases, and the junction holds 9 bases not matched to any gene.